A selection of T cell receptor beta chains follows, all from one sample in a study of blood T cell repertoires in COVID-19. The repertoire was sequenced with immunoSEQ multiplex PCR; TCRdb's copy has only in-frame clones and lacks some. The sample has 130,000 or so clones, 88% seen once. Sample: peripheral blood. These receptors all stem from a woman in her sixties or seventies with acute or convalescent COVID-19. Both conserved end residues are part of each CDR3. The D gene is left open where the match is weak. Clone size is stated in some rows and not others, as once, few, many or a class when expanded.

v_call: TRBV6-4
clone_size: NA
d_call: TRBD2
j_call: TRBJ2-1
cdr3_aa: CASTISGGAGEQFF
cdr3_nt: TGTGCCAGCACAATTAGCGGGGGGGCCGGTGAGCAGTTCTTC

v_call: TRBV10-3
clone_size: NA
d_call: NA
j_call: TRBJ1-2
cdr3_aa: CAISEGGAQNYGYTF
cdr3_nt: TGTGCCATCAGTGAGGGGGGGGCCCAAAACTATGGCTACACCTTC

v_call: TRBV7-9
clone_size: NA
d_call: NA
j_call: TRBJ1-2
cdr3_aa: CASSQFGTNYGYTF
cdr3_nt: TGTGCCAGCAGCCAATTCGGTACTAACTATGGCTACACCTTC

v_call: TRBV21-1
clone_size: few
d_call: NA
j_call: TRBJ1-4
cdr3_aa: CASSPQRDSGGGEKLFF
cdr3_nt: TGTGCCAGCAGCCCCCAGAGGGATTCAGGGGGCGGTGAAAAACTGTTTTTT

v_call: TRBV6-5
clone_size: NA
d_call: NA
j_call: TRBJ1-2
cdr3_aa: CASSPSVQGMHGYTF
cdr3_nt: TGTGCCAGCAGTCCCTCGGTGCAGGGGATGCATGGCTACACCTTC

v_call: TRBV7-9
clone_size: once
d_call: TRBD2
j_call: TRBJ2-7
cdr3_aa: CASTLGASGGFYEQYF
cdr3_nt: TGTGCCAGCACCCTTGGAGCTAGCGGGGGTTTCTACGAGCAGTACTTC

v_call: TRBV6-5
clone_size: once
d_call: NA
j_call: TRBJ1-6
cdr3_aa: CASSYGAESPLHF
cdr3_nt: TGTGCCAGCAGTTATGGAGCAGAATCACCCCTCCACTTT

v_call: TRBV19
clone_size: NA
d_call: NA
j_call: TRBJ1-3
cdr3_aa: CASRTLLEPGNTIYF
cdr3_nt: TGTGCCAGCCGGACTCTCCTCGAGCCCGGAAACACCATATATTTT

v_call: TRBV7-3
clone_size: NA
d_call: TRBD1
j_call: TRBJ2-1
cdr3_aa: CASSGQGKVNEQFF
cdr3_nt: TGTGCCAGCAGTGGACAGGGGAAAGTCAATGAGCAGTTCTTC

v_call: TRBV7-2
clone_size: NA
d_call: NA
j_call: TRBJ2-5
cdr3_aa: CASSTPPGTQYF
cdr3_nt: TGTGCCAGCAGCACCCCCCCGGGGACCCAGTACTTC

v_call: TRBV12-3/TRBV12-4
clone_size: NA
d_call: NA
j_call: TRBJ1-2
cdr3_aa: CASSLFNNYGYTF
cdr3_nt: TGTGCCAGCAGTTTATTCAATAACTATGGCTACACCTTC

v_call: TRBV10-3
clone_size: NA
d_call: NA
j_call: TRBJ1-3
cdr3_aa: CAISDPRGRGDTIYF
cdr3_nt: TGTGCCATCAGTGATCCGCGGGGCCGAGGGGACACCATATATTTT

v_call: TRBV19
clone_size: NA
d_call: NA
j_call: TRBJ1-4
cdr3_aa: CASTEQGSSEKLFF
cdr3_nt: TGTGCCAGTACCGAACAGGGAAGCAGTGAAAAACTGTTTTTT

v_call: TRBV12-3/TRBV12-4
clone_size: NA
d_call: NA
j_call: TRBJ1-3
cdr3_aa: CASSFLSNTIYF
cdr3_nt: TGTGCCAGCAGTTTTTTATCAAACACCATATATTTT

v_call: TRBV19
clone_size: NA
d_call: NA
j_call: TRBJ1-2
cdr3_aa: CASTRGPGAGGYYGYTF
cdr3_nt: TGTGCCAGTACCCGAGGCCCAGGAGCTGGGGGCTACTATGGCTACACCTTC

v_call: TRBV9
clone_size: NA
d_call: TRBD1
j_call: TRBJ2-2
cdr3_aa: CASSDWDRNTGELFF
cdr3_nt: TGTGCCAGCAGCGACTGGGACAGAAACACCGGGGAGCTGTTTTTT

v_call: TRBV29-1
clone_size: NA
d_call: NA
j_call: TRBJ2-5
cdr3_aa: CSVDDKVLEGVGETQYF
cdr3_nt: TGCAGCGTTGACGACAAGGTCCTTGAGGGGGTCGGGGAGACCCAGTACTTC

v_call: TRBV10-3
clone_size: few
d_call: NA
j_call: TRBJ1-6
cdr3_aa: CAIRRVINSPLHF
cdr3_nt: TGTGCCATCAGGCGGGTCATCAATTCACCCCTCCACTTT

v_call: TRBV7-2
clone_size: NA
d_call: NA
j_call: TRBJ2-1
cdr3_aa: CASSPLAGAYRNEQFF
cdr3_nt: TGTGCCAGCAGCCCCCTGGCGGGGGCCTACCGCAATGAGCAGTTCTTC

v_call: TRBV19
clone_size: NA
d_call: NA
j_call: TRBJ1-1
cdr3_aa: CASSTHSPPGQEAFF
cdr3_nt: TGTGCCAGTAGTACTCACTCACCCCCCGGACAGGAAGCTTTCTTT

v_call: TRBV6-6
clone_size: NA
d_call: TRBD1
j_call: TRBJ1-6
cdr3_aa: CASSRGQGSSYNSPLHF
cdr3_nt: TGTGCCAGCAGCCGAGGACAGGGGAGCTCCTATAATTCACCCCTCCACTTT

v_call: TRBV6-4
clone_size: NA
d_call: TRBD1
j_call: TRBJ2-1
cdr3_aa: CASSRDSFSYNEQFF
cdr3_nt: TGTGCCAGCAGTCGGGACAGCTTCTCCTACAATGAGCAGTTCTTC

v_call: TRBV4-1
clone_size: NA
d_call: TRBD1
j_call: TRBJ1-5
cdr3_aa: CASSRSGQGTQPQHF
cdr3_nt: TGCGCCAGCAGCCGGTCGGGACAGGGGACTCAGCCCCAGCATTTT

v_call: TRBV5-8
clone_size: NA
d_call: TRBD1
j_call: TRBJ2-2
cdr3_aa: CASSQGETNTGELFF
cdr3_nt: TGTGCCAGCAGTCAGGGGGAGACGAACACCGGGGAGCTGTTTTTT

v_call: TRBV30
clone_size: NA
d_call: NA
j_call: TRBJ1-3
cdr3_aa: CAWSVHRVQSGNTIYF
cdr3_nt: TGTGCCTGGAGTGTGCACAGGGTTCAGTCTGGAAACACCATATATTTT

v_call: TRBV5-8
clone_size: NA
d_call: TRBD1
j_call: TRBJ1-6
cdr3_aa: CASSLGVQGANSPLHF
cdr3_nt: TGTGCCAGCAGCTTGGGAGTACAGGGGGCGAACTCACCCCTCCACTTT

v_call: TRBV7-9
clone_size: NA
d_call: TRBD1
j_call: TRBJ2-1
cdr3_aa: CASSPRTGIYNEQFF
cdr3_nt: TGTGCCAGCAGCCCACGGACAGGGATCTACAATGAGCAGTTCTTC

v_call: TRBV19
clone_size: NA
d_call: TRBD2
j_call: TRBJ2-4
cdr3_aa: CASSIVFAGGKYGNIQYF
cdr3_nt: TGTGCCAGTAGTATAGTGTTCGCGGGGGGGAAATATGGAAACATTCAGTACTTC

v_call: TRBV4-1
clone_size: few
d_call: TRBD1
j_call: TRBJ1-2
cdr3_aa: CASSQVNRGNYGYTF
cdr3_nt: TGCGCCAGCAGCCAAGTAAACAGGGGTAACTATGGCTACACCTTC

v_call: TRBV18
clone_size: once
d_call: TRBD2
j_call: TRBJ2-5
cdr3_aa: CASSPPERGRVETQYF
cdr3_nt: TGTGCCAGCTCACCACCGGAGCGGGGGCGCGTCGAGACCCAGTACTTC

v_call: TRBV2
clone_size: NA
d_call: TRBD1
j_call: TRBJ1-4
cdr3_aa: CASSDRDRGEKLFF
cdr3_nt: TGTGCCAGCAGTGACCGGGACAGGGGCGAAAAACTGTTTTTT

v_call: TRBV9
clone_size: NA
d_call: TRBD1
j_call: TRBJ2-7
cdr3_aa: CASSVEGQGAYEQYF
cdr3_nt: TGTGCCAGCAGCGTAGAGGGACAGGGGGCTTACGAGCAGTACTTC

v_call: TRBV7-9
clone_size: NA
d_call: TRBD2
j_call: TRBJ2-7
cdr3_aa: CASSPRTSGGAVEQYF
cdr3_nt: TGTGCCAGCAGCCCCCGGACTAGCGGGGGGGCAGTTGAGCAGTACTTC

v_call: TRBV6-5
clone_size: NA
d_call: TRBD1
j_call: TRBJ2-7
cdr3_aa: CASTFDRGPYEQYF
cdr3_nt: TGTGCCAGCACCTTTGACAGGGGCCCCTACGAGCAGTACTTC

v_call: TRBV18
clone_size: NA
d_call: TRBD1
j_call: TRBJ2-1
cdr3_aa: CASSPGTGVNEQFF
cdr3_nt: TGTGCCAGCTCACCCGGGACAGGGGTCAATGAGCAGTTCTTC

v_call: TRBV5-8
clone_size: NA
d_call: NA
j_call: TRBJ1-4
cdr3_aa: CASSLGTADWDEKLFF
cdr3_nt: TGTGCCAGCAGCTTGGGGACAGCTGATTGGGATGAAAAACTGTTTTTT

v_call: TRBV24-1
clone_size: NA
d_call: TRBD1
j_call: TRBJ1-1
cdr3_aa: CATTQGANTEAFF
cdr3_nt: TGTGCCACCACACAGGGGGCCAACACTGAAGCTTTCTTT

v_call: TRBV18
clone_size: NA
d_call: TRBD1
j_call: TRBJ1-2
cdr3_aa: CASSPPGQGSGVYTF
cdr3_nt: TGTGCCAGCTCACCTCCGGGACAGGGCTCGGGGGTCTACACCTTC

v_call: TRBV29-1
clone_size: few
d_call: NA
j_call: TRBJ1-1
cdr3_aa: CSAKREPGPQNTEAFF
cdr3_nt: TGCAGCGCCAAAAGGGAGCCAGGCCCACAGAACACTGAAGCTTTCTTT

v_call: TRBV6-6
clone_size: NA
d_call: TRBD1
j_call: TRBJ2-1
cdr3_aa: CASSTSGTGGWNEQFF
cdr3_nt: TGTGCCAGCAGTACCTCCGGGACAGGTGGGTGGAATGAGCAGTTCTTC